The source of this TCR beta chain is a study of blood T cells in healthy people across ages. Study as a whole: Template switching captured about one barcoded beta molecule per two T cells.

Next came a second PCR, run for about 6 to 12 cycles, which used a sample-barcoded 5' primer along with a J-beta primer mix. TCRdb analysed the 5' RACE reads with MiXCR anew, one entry per CDR3 protein. The repertoire holds around 900,000 distinct CDR3 sequences, 25% to 35% seen once, with 15% to 20% in the top ten. This CDR3 has 14 residues. The germline CDR1 and CDR2 sequences are SEHNR and FQNEAQ (reference sequence). V was pared by 4 bases and J by 6 bases, with 7 bases of the junction left unmatched. This clonotype has a handful of counts. Its antigen is not known. Regarding the study as a whole: With naive T cell percentage, TCR beta diversity showed a strong correlation. Relative to aged donors, long-lived donors carried more naive CD4+ cells and displayed higher diversity.

Aged about 6 to 100, donors were systemically healthy Caucasians from Russia. Sequencing used blood. The sequence was collected from a woman aged 80 or over in good health. The V and J genes are TRBV7-9 and TRBJ1-1; TRBD1 agrees at 8 bases. The CDR3: CASSSRQGYAEAFF. The CDR3 bases are TGTGCCAGCAGCTCTAGACAGGGGTACGCTGAAGCTTTCTTT.